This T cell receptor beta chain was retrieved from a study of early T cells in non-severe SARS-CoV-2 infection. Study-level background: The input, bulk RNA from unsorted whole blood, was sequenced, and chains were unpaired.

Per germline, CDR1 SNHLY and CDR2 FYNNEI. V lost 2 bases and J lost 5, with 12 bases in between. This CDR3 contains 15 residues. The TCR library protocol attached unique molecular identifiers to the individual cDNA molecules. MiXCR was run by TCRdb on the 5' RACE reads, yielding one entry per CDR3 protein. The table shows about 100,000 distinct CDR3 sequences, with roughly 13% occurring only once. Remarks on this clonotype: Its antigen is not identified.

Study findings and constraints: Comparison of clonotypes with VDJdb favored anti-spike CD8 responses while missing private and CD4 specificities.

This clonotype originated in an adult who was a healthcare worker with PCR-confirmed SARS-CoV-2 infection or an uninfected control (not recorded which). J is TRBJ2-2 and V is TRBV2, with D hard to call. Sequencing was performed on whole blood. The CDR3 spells CASSEILSGTGELFF. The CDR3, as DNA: TGTGCCAGCAGTGAAATTCTAAGTGGGACCGGGGAGCTGTTTTTT.